The source of this T cell receptor (beta chain) is a study of cytomegalovirus exposure and HLA in healthy donors. This clone was seen a few times. A multiplex PCR was run with 60 Vbeta primers and 13 Jbeta primers. Using immunoSEQ multiplex PCR, the repertoire was profiled, and TCRdb retains in-frame clones only, with some absent. The table records 120,000 to 150,000 clones, more than 70% of them present only once. CDR3 length: 13 residues. V was trimmed by 1 base and J by 4 bases, leaving 5 bases between them. Germline CDR1 SGHTA, CDR2 FQGNSA. Sequencing input: PBMCs. The TCR sequence derives from a woman aged 45-65 years in good health and CMV-seronegative. J is TRBJ1-5 and V is TRBV7-2; D ambiguous. Written as DNA, the CDR3 is TGTGCCAGCAGCTTAGACTGGAATCAGCCCCAGCATTTT. This encodes CASSLDWNQPQHF.